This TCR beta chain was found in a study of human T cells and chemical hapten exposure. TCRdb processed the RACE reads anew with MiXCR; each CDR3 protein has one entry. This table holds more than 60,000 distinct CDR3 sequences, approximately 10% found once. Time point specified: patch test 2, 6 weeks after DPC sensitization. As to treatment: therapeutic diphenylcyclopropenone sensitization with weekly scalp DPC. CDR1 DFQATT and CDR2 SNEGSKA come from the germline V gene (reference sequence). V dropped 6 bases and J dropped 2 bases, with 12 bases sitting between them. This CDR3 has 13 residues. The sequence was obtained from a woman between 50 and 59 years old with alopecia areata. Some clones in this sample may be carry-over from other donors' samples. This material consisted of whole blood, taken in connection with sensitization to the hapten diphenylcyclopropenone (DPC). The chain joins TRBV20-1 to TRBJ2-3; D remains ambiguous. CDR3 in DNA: TGCAGTGCCATCGGACCTACCACAGATACGCAGTATTTT. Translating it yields CSAIGPTTDTQYF.